Presented here are 10 T cell receptor beta chains from one specimen sequenced in a study of monozygotic twins with inflammatory bowel disease (dated by TCRdb to between 2018 and 2021). The library was obtained by 5' RACE. Sequencing relied on an Illumina HiSeq 2500. With the reads reprocessed by TCRdb, a single entry stands for each CDR3 protein sequence and no DNA is reported. The sample's clone listing holds some 210,000 distinct CDR3 sequences. The ten largest clones capture around 1.5% of the sample. Source material: blood. Every receptor here comes from a human donor with ulcerative colitis or Crohn's disease, or a healthy co-twin of an affected twin (not recorded which).

The chain combines TRBV4-1 with TRBJ1-2; TCRdb's D call, TRBD1, is unchecked because there is no DNA. The CDR3 loop spans 13 amino acids. CDR1 and CDR2 (germline): MGHRA, YSYEKL. The CDR3 reads CASSQKGTDGYTF.

The chain combines TRBV20-1 with TRBJ2-5; the D call of TRBD1 rests on TCRdb alone, since no DNA is present to check it. The CDR3 sequence is 15 residues long. CDR1 DFQATT and CDR2 SNEGSKA come from the germline V gene (reference sequence). CDR3 in amino acids: CSARVAGVEKETQYF.

The chain employs TRBV6-5 and TRBJ2-7; TCRdb outputs TRBD2, but without DNA this stays unchecked. Germline V gives CDR1 MNHEY, CDR2 SVGAGI. This CDR3 is built from 14 residues. CDR3 protein: CASSYSWARYEQYF.

The V and J genes are TRBV27 and TRBJ1-5; the TCRdb D gene call, TRBD1, has no DNA to confirm it. CDR1 and CDR2 (germline): MNHEY, SMNVEV (reference sequence). This CDR3 is 16 amino acids long. The CDR3 here is CASSPLWASPSQPQHF.

The J gene is TRBJ2-3, the V gene TRBV4-1. The CDR3 contains 15 residues. Germline assignment: CDR1 MGHRA and CDR2 YSYEKL. The CDR3 reads CASSHLLRRRDTQYF.

V is TRBV20-1 and J is TRBJ2-2. The germline CDR1 and CDR2 sequences are DFQATT and SNEGSKA (reference sequence). The CDR3 has 13 residues. CDR3: CSARDRSVGELFF.

This chain connects TRBV5-1 to TRBJ2-3. In germline, CDR1 is SGHRS, CDR2 YFSETQ. The CDR3 is 14 residues long. The CDR3 sequence: CASSMGQLTDTQYF. Supplemented by reference TRBV5-1 and TRBJ2-3, the full variable domain reads KAGVTQTPRYLIKTRGQQVTLSCSPISGHRSVSWYQQTPGQGLQFLFEYFSETQRNKGNFPGRFSGRQFSNSRSEMNVSTLELGDSALYLCASSMGQLTDTQYFGPGTRLTVL.

The chain has TRBV6-1 and TRBJ1-2; TCRdb's D call of TRBD1 is untestable without DNA. Germline CDR1 is MNHNS and CDR2 is SASEGT. The CDR3 consists of 16 residues. The CDR3 sequence is CASSEPGTGGNYGYTF.

This chain joins TRBV18 and TRBJ2-4. There are 15 residues in the CDR3. CDR1 is KGHSH and CDR2 is LQKENI in the germline V gene. The CDR3 region is CASSPVSVAKNIQYF.

V and J are TRBV5-1 and TRBJ2-3; checking the TCRdb D call of TRBD2 is not possible without DNA. This CDR3 comprises 14 residues. Germline assignment: CDR1 SGHRS and CDR2 YFSETQ. The CDR3 sequence: CASSGGQTTDTQYF.